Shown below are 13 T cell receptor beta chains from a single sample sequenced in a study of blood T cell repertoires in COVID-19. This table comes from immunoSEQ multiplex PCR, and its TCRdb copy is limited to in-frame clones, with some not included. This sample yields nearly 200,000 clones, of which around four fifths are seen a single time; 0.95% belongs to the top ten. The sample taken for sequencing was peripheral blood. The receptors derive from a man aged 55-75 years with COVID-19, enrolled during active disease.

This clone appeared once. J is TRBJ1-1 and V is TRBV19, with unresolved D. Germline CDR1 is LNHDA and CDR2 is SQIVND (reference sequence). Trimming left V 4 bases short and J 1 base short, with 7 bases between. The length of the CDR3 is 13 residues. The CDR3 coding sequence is TGTGCCAGTAGTAGCCTATCGAACACTGAAGCTTTCTTT. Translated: CASSSLSNTEAFF.

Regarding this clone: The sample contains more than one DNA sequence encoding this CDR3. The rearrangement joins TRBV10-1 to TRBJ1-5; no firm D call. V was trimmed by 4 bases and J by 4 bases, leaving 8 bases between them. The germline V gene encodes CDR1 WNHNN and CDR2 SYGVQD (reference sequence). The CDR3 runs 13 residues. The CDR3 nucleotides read TGCGCCAGCAGTGCCGGGGTGAATCAGCCCCAGCATTTT. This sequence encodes CASSAGVNQPQHF.

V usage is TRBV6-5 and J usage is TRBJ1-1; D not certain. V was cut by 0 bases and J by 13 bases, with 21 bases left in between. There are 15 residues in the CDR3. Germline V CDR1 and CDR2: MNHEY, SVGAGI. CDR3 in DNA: TGTGCCAGCAGTTACTCGACGTCGGGTGATGCTAAGCTTTTCTTT. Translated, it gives CASSYSTSGDAKLFF.

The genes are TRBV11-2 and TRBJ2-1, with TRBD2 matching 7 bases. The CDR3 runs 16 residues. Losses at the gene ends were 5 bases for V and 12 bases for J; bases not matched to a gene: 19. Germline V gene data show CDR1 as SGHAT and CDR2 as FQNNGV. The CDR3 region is CASSPEGGSPRRVQFF. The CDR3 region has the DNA TGTGCCAGCAGCCCCGAGGGCGGGAGCCCCCGAAGAGTGCAGTTCTTC.

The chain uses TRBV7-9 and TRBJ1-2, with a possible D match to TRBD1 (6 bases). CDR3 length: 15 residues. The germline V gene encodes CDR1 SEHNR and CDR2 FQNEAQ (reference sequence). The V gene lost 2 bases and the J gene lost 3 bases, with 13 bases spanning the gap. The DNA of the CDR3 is TGTGCCAGCAGCTTAAGGGGGACGGAAGACTATGGCTACACCTTC. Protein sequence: CASSLRGTEDYGYTF.

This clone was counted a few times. CDR3 coding DNA: TGTGCCAGCAGCGCTCGTGGGGGGAGCTCTGGAAACACCATATATTTT. Protein: CASSARGGSSGNTIYF. The rearrangement joins TRBV5-4 to TRBJ1-3; possible D gene TRBD1, 5 bases. Looked up from germline, CDR1 is SGHNT and CDR2 is YYREEE (reference sequence). V lost 4 bases to trimming and J lost 0 bases, with 14 bases between them. The CDR3 spans 16 residues.

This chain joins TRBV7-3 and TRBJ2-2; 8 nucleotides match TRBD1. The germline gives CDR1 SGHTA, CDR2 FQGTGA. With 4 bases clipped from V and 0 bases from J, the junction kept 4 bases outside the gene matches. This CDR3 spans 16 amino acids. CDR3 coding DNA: TGTGCCAGCAGCTCCCCAGGGGGCACGAACACCGGGGAGCTGTTTTTT. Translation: CASSSPGGTNTGELFF.

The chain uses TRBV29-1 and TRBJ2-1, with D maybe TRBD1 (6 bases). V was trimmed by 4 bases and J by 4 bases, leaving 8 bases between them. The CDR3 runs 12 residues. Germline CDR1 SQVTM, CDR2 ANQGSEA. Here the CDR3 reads CSVGTAYNEQFF. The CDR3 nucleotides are TGCAGCGTTGGGACAGCATACAATGAGCAGTTCTTC.

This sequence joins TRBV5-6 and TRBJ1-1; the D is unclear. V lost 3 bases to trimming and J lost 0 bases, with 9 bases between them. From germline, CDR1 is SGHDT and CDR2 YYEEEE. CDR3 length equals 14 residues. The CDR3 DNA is TGTGCCAGCAGCTCGAAATACATGAACACTGAAGCTTTCTTT. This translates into CASSSKYMNTEAFF.

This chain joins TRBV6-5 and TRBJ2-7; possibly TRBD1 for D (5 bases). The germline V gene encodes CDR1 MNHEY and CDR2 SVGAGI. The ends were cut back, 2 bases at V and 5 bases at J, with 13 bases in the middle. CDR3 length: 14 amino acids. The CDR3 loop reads CASSYERGLHEQYF. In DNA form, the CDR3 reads TGTGCCAGCAGTTACGAAAGGGGCCTCCACGAGCAGTACTTC.

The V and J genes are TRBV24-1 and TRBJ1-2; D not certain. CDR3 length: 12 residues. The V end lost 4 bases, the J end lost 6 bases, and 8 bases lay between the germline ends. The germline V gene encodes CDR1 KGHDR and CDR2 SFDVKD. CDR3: CATSEGTHGYTF. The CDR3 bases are TGTGCCACCAGTGAGGGCACCCATGGCTACACCTTC.

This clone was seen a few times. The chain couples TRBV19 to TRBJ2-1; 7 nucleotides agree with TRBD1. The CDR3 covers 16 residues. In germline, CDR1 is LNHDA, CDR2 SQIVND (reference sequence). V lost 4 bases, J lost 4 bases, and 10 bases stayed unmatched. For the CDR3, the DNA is TGTGCCAGTAGTAATAGACCGGGACAGCCGTACAATGAGCAGTTCTTC. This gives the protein CASSNRPGQPYNEQFF.

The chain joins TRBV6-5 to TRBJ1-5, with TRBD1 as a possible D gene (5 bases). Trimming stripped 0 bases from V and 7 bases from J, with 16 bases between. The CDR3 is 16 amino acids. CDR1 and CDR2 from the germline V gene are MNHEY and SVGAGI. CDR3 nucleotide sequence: TGTGCCAGCAGTTACTCTCAGGGCGGTGTACGGCAGCCCCAGCATTTT. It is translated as CASSYSQGGVRQPQHF.